These 26 T cell receptor beta chains were all obtained from the same sample, sequenced in a study of shared clonotypes between healthy human individuals. Clones were sequenced by immunoSEQ multiplex PCR, and TCRdb holds only the in-frame ones, with some missing. The sample holds fewer than 1.8 million clones, just under 99% seen once. Material for sequencing was naive CD4+ T cells sorted from blood. Subset defined: CD45RA+ positively selected. These receptors were obtained from a man under 40 in good health.

The chain has TRBV28 and TRBJ1-5, with no clear D. The CDR3 runs 16 residues. V was trimmed by 4 bases and J by 3 bases, leaving 16 bases between them. CDR1 is MDHEN, CDR2 SYDVKM, per germline. For the CDR3, the DNA is TGTGCCAGCAGTTCCCCCCTCGGAGGGCACAATCAGCCCCAGCATTTT. Translation gives CASSSPLGGHNQPQHF.

The chain couples TRBV7-6 to TRBJ1-3, with 7 bases fitting TRBD1. This CDR3 region has 16 residues. After removal of 2 bases from V and 0 bases from J, the junction contained 4 bases not matched to a gene. CDR1 and CDR2 (germline): SGHVS, FNYEAQ. For the CDR3, the DNA is TGTGCCAGCAGCTTAAAGGACAGGAACTCTGGAAACACCATATATTTT. It translates to CASSLKDRNSGNTIYF.

V and J are TRBV27 and TRBJ2-7, with 11 bases aligning to TRBD2. The V segment lost 8 bases and the J segment 3 bases; nucleotides outside the gene matches: 9. Germline-derived CDR1 and CDR2 are MNHEY and SMNVEV (reference sequence). The CDR3 contains 15 residues. This CDR3 reads CASSHGTSGRYEQYF. The CDR3 DNA is TGTGCCAGCTCTCATGGGACTAGCGGACGCTACGAGCAGTACTTC.

The chain links TRBV5-5 to TRBJ1-5; a possible D gene is TRBD1 (5 bases). CDR1 is SGHKS, CDR2 YYEKEE, per germline (reference sequence). The CDR3 is 14 residues long. V was pared by 2 bases and J by 0 bases, with 6 bases between. CDR3 in amino acids: CASSFGGSNQPQHF. CDR3 nucleotides: TGTGCCAGCAGCTTCGGGGGTAGCAATCAGCCCCAGCATTTT.

The chain couples TRBV10-3 to TRBJ2-7, with D perhaps TRBD2 (5 bases). The CDR3 has 13 residues. Germline V gene data show CDR1 as ENHRY and CDR2 as SYGVKD. The CDR3: CAISESTRHPTLV. In DNA form, the CDR3 reads TGTGCCATCAGTGAGTCGACTCGACACCCGACACTAGTA.

The J gene is TRBJ1-1, the V gene TRBV6-1; no definite D call. The CDR3 sequence is 10 residues long. Trimming took off 6 bases at V and 5 bases at J, with 4 bases between the two ends. In germline, CDR1 is MNHNS, CDR2 SASEGT. The CDR3 loop reads CASSWTEAFF. The DNA of the CDR3 is TGTGCCAGCAGCTGGACTGAAGCTTTCTTT.

This chain connects TRBV29-1 to TRBJ2-7; D is perhaps TRBD1 or TRBD2 (5 bases each). Germline V gene lookup returns CDR1 SQVTM and CDR2 ANQGSEA. Trimming stripped 5 bases from V and 4 bases from J, with 15 bases between. The CDR3 spans 13 residues. CDR3 nucleotides: TGCAGCGTTAGGGACCCAGACAAGTACGAGCAGTACTTC. It translates to CSVRDPDKYEQYF.

V usage is TRBV7-9 and J usage is TRBJ2-2; D is possibly TRBD2 (6 bases). The V end lost 6 bases, the J end lost 6 bases, and 14 bases lay between the germline ends. Germline V gene sequence: CDR1 SEHNR, CDR2 FQNEAQ (reference sequence). The CDR3 runs 14 residues. The DNA for the CDR3 is TGTGCCAGCAGGGAGTTTAGCGGTTCCGGGGAGCTGTTTTTT. Amino acids: CASREFSGSGELFF.

This chain uses TRBV4-2 with TRBJ1-5; D gene unclear. Germline V gene data show CDR1 as LGHNA and CDR2 as YNFKEQ. The CDR3 totals 15 residues. V gave up 3 bases and J gave up 2 bases, with 11 bases separating them. The CDR3 loop reads CASSQGVGGNQPQHF. In DNA form, the CDR3 reads TGTGCCAGCAGCCAGGGAGTTGGGGGCAATCAGCCCCAGCATTTT.

V gene TRBV5-1 combines with J gene TRBJ2-1, with TRBD2 matching 8 bases. This CDR3 contains 18 residues. V was pared by 3 bases and J by 0 bases, with 11 bases of the junction left unmatched. CDR1 and CDR2 from the germline V gene are SGHRS and YFSETQ. The CDR3 DNA reads as TGCGCCAGCAGCTGGGAGAAGTGGAGCGGGAGCTCCTACAATGAGCAGTTCTTC. Protein product: CASSWEKWSGSSYNEQFF.

Note on this clone: Other DNA sequences in this specimen translate into the identical CDR3. The chain employs TRBV7-2 and TRBJ2-7; TRBD2 might be the D (5 bases). The V gene lost 0 bases and the J gene lost 7 bases, with 7 bases spanning the gap. The CDR3 is made up of 12 amino acids. The germline V gene encodes CDR1 SGHTA and CDR2 FQGNSA. The CDR3: CASSLAPGEQYF. The DNA for the CDR3 is TGTGCCAGCAGCTTAGCGCCGGGAGAGCAGTACTTC.

The genes are TRBV7-9 and TRBJ2-3, with D hard to call. Trimming shortened V by 0 bases and J by 10 bases, and 11 bases separated the two germline ends. The CDR3 runs to 13 residues. Germline CDR1 reads SEHNR; CDR2 reads FQNEAQ (reference sequence). CDR3 region: CASSLAGEDAQYF. DNA for the CDR3: TGTGCCAGCAGCTTAGCCGGCGAGGATGCGCAGTATTTT.

This chain links TRBV19 with TRBJ2-5, with 9 bases that match TRBD1. Germline V CDR1 and CDR2: LNHDA, SQIVND (reference sequence). V was clipped by 3 bases and J by 8 bases; unmatched bases: 10. The CDR3 length is 15 residues. The CDR3 is CASSIAPGQGITQYF. CDR3 coding DNA: TGTGCCAGTAGTATTGCTCCGGGACAGGGTATAACCCAGTACTTC. Full variable domain (remainder filled in from reference TRBV19 and TRBJ2-5): DGGITQSPKYLFRKEGQNVTLSCEQNLNHDAMYWYRQDPGQGLRLIYYSQIVNDFQKGDIAEGYSVSREKKESFPLTVTSAQKNPTAFYLCASSIAPGQGITQYFGPGTRLLVL.

This chain uses TRBV20-1 with TRBJ1-1, with unresolved D. The germline V gene has CDR1 DFQATT and CDR2 SNEGSKA (reference sequence). Trimming removed 6 bases at V and 5 bases at J, with 10 bases between. The CDR3 contains 11 residues. CDR3 region: CSAEPLTEAFF. CDR3 coding DNA: TGCAGTGCCGAGCCCCTGACTGAAGCTTTCTTT.

The chain employs TRBV7-6 and TRBJ2-7, with 8 bases identical to TRBD1. Unmatched junction bases numbered 6, after V lost 4 bases and J lost 1 base. Germline CDR1 is SGHVS and CDR2 is FNYEAQ. The CDR3 loop spans 15 amino acids. CDR3 protein: CASSSIRDRSYEQYF. In DNA, the CDR3 is TGTGCCAGCAGCTCCATCCGGGACAGGTCCTACGAGCAGTACTTC.

The chain combines TRBV6-5 with TRBJ2-2, with 10 positions matching TRBD2. This CDR3 contains 16 residues. V lost 2 bases to trimming and J lost 3 bases; unmatched junction nucleotides: 3. The germline CDR1 and CDR2 sequences are MNHEY and SVGAGI. CDR3 DNA: TGTGCCAGCAGTTACGGGCTAGCGGGGGACACCGGGGAGCTGTTTTTT. Amino acids: CASSYGLAGDTGELFF.

This sequence joins TRBV2 and TRBJ2-1, with 7 bases matching TRBD1. Germline values: CDR1 SNHLY, CDR2 FYNNEI. V lost 4 bases and J lost 10; bases outside the gene matches: 7. The length of the CDR3 is 13 residues. DNA for the CDR3: TGTGCCAGCAGTGCACAGGGGAGCATGGAGCAGTTCTTC. This translates into CASSAQGSMEQFF.

The chain joins TRBV5-1 to TRBJ2-2; the D gene is possibly TRBD2 (6 bases). V lost 5 bases and J 0 bases, leaving 14 bases between the germline ends. Germline V gene data show CDR1 as SGHRS and CDR2 as YFSETQ. The CDR3 loop spans 16 amino acids. The CDR3 sequence is CASSNSGFANTGELFF. The DNA for the CDR3 is TGCGCCAGCAGTAATAGCGGTTTCGCGAACACCGGGGAGCTGTTTTTT.

The chain recombines TRBV6-1 with TRBJ2-3; 7 bases align to TRBD2. The CDR3 covers 15 residues. V shed 3 bases, J shed 1 base, and the junction held 4 bases outside the gene matches. Germline CDR1 MNHNS, CDR2 SASEGT. CDR3 nucleotides: TGTGCCAGCAGTGATTCCAGCGGGGGCACAGATACGCAGTATTTT. Its translation: CASSDSSGGTDTQYF.

V and J are TRBV28 and TRBJ2-1; perhaps TRBD2 as D (6 bases). Germline CDR1 reads MDHEN; CDR2 reads SYDVKM. With 4 bases removed from V and 9 bases from J, the gap between germline ends came to 19 bases. This CDR3 has 15 amino acids. The chain's CDR3 is CASSSSARVGSEQFF. The CDR3 nucleotides read TGTGCCAGCAGTTCTAGCGCGCGGGTAGGAAGTGAGCAGTTCTTC.

The gene calls are TRBV27 and TRBJ1-3; 9 bases fit TRBD1. Germline V CDR1 and CDR2: MNHEY, SMNVEV (reference sequence). This CDR3 comprises 17 residues. J lost 0 bases, V lost 4 bases, and 7 bases had no gene match. The CDR3 sequence: CASSWSGDRASGNTIYF. The CDR3 DNA reads TGTGCCAGCAGTTGGAGCGGGGACAGGGCCTCTGGAAACACCATATATTTT.

This clone was found a few times. V is TRBV6-6 and J is TRBJ1-5, with 8 bases matching TRBD1. Trimming removed 6 bases from V and 9 bases from J; junction bases left unmatched: 10. This CDR3 has 14 amino acids. Germline V CDR1 and CDR2: MNHNY, SVGAGI (reference sequence). The CDR3 DNA follows: TGTGCCAGCAGCCCCGGGGCAGGGGGCAGGCCCCAGCATTTT. Translation: CASSPGAGGRPQHF.

V is TRBV5-5 and J is TRBJ2-5; possibly TRBD2 for D (5 bases). The CDR3 sequence is 14 residues long. Trimming took 4 bases from V and 1 from J, leaving 11 bases between them. Per germline, CDR1 SGHKS and CDR2 YYEKEE (reference sequence). The CDR3 sequence is CASSPLGFQETQYF. The CDR3 DNA sequence: TGTGCCAGCAGCCCACTAGGCTTCCAAGAGACCCAGTACTTC.

This chain joins TRBV11-2 and TRBJ2-1, with D unresolved. CDR1 and CDR2 from the germline V gene are SGHAT and FQNNGV. Between the trimmed V and J ends, which lost 6 bases and 9 bases, there was a span of 18 bases. The CDR3 runs 14 residues. The DNA for the CDR3 is TGTGCCAGCAGGCCAATTCTGGGATCCGGTGAGCAGTTCTTC. Amino acid sequence: CASRPILGSGEQFF.

V is TRBV15 and J is TRBJ1-4, with 12 nucleotides matching TRBD1. The CDR3 is 17 amino acids. Per germline, CDR1 LNHNV and CDR2 YYDKDF (reference sequence). V lost 0 bases, J lost 11 bases, and 10 bases stayed unmatched. The CDR3 DNA follows: TGTGCCACCAGCAGAGATCGTGGGACAGGGGGCGTCTGGAAACTGTTTTTT. It codes for CATSRDRGTGGVWKLFF.

The V and J genes are TRBV20-1 and TRBJ1-1; TRBD1 is a possible D gene (5 bases). The germline gives CDR1 DFQATT, CDR2 SNEGSKA (reference sequence). This CDR3 contains 11 residues. The V end was cut by 4 bases, the J end by 11 bases, with 14 bases between. Here the CDR3 DNA reads TGCAGTGCTACCACTCAGGGAGGCGCTTTCTTT. Translating it yields CSATTQGGAFF.